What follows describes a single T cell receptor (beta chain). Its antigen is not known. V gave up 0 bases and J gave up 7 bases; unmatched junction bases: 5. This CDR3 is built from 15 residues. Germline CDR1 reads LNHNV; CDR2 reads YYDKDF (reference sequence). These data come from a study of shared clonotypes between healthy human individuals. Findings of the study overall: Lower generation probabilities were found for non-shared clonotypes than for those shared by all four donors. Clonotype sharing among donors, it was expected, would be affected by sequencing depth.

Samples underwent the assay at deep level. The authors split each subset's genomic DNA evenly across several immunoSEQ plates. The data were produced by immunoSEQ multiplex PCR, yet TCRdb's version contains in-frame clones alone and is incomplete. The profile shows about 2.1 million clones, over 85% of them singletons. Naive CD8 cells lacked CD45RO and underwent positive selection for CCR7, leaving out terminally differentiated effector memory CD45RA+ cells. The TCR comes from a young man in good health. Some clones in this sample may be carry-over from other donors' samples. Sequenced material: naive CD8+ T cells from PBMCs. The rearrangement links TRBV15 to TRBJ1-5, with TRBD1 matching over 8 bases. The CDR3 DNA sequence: TGTGCCACCAGCAGAGATGGACAGGGCGAGCAGCCCCAGCATTTT. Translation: CATSRDGQGEQPQHF.